Given below is one T cell receptor beta chain in context. Its specific antigen is unknown. The sample holds no much larger clone one base away, and base qualities are not on file. CDR1 and CDR2 are read off the germline V gene (reference sequence) as GTSNPN and SVGIG. The CDR3 measures 15 amino acids from cysteine to phenylalanine. The retained sequence is limited to the CDR3, 45 bases, with the frame set at the first base. The V end loses 2 bases and the J end loses 4 bases, and a stretch of 15 bases separates them. TCRbeta CDR3 regions were amplified from genomic DNA by means of the immunoSEQ Assay, a bias-controlled multiplex PCR. Concerning the study's data processing: Within the assay, amplification of reference gene primers was used to estimate how many nucleated cells each sample contained. To quantify the absolute abundance of each unique TCRbeta CDR3 rearrangement, sequence reads were collapsed and filtered. For each sample, productive Simpson clonality was calculated as the square root of Simpson's diversity index across productive rearrangements. TCRdb took this table from immuneACCESS and kept in-frame rearrangements with V and J called. Such tables lack part of the clones; where checked against another copy, unresolved V genes explain under half of the gap, and the rest is unexplained. Clone size and the V and J calls come from that table; the DNA yielded D and trimming. In this sample the table shows about 68,000 clones, roughly nine tenths of which occur a single time. The ten most abundant clones make up roughly 7.3% of the sample.

This record belongs to a study of blood T cell repertoires in COVID-19 (TCRdb year 2020). With respect to the entire study: Collaborator samples came from the United States, Italy and Spain and covered acute and convalescent phases of COVID-19. The material from the prospective study consisted of cDNA or gDNA derived from T cells, B-cell-depleted T cells, or PBMCs. The samples were drawn from the first 160 participants of the ongoing ImmuneRACE study and from over 950 subjects provided by 6 global collaborators. Sample metadata almost always included a de-identified subject ID, COVID-19 status, age in years and sex. The dataset comprised deeply sampled blood TCRbeta repertoires from subjects exposed to, actively infected with, or recovered from COVID-19. The repertoires were released in a freely available public database intended as a resource for research on the immune response to SARS-CoV-2. Where available, HLA class I and class II types were obtained from metadata supplied by the sample provider rather than from assay-based typing.

The research as a whole found: The amount of clinical and demographic metadata varied by source and participant and was provided uncurated.

One collaborating source in Seattle enrolled patients during active infection and followed them longitudinally through the course of disease. The collaborating institutions used their own protocols to collect whole blood in K2EDTA tubes. Collaborator samples were shipped for TCRbeta analysis as frozen whole blood, isolated PBMCs, or DNA extracted from either sample type. The receptor was isolated from a man aged 35 to 55 with COVID-19, enrolled during active disease. The sequencing sample was made of peripheral blood. Recombination joined TRBV30 with TRBJ1-5; D gene: possibly TRBD1, on 5 matching bases. The CDR3 amino acid sequence is: CAWSIAGPNNQPQHF. At the DNA level, the sequence is TGTGCCTGGAGTATCGCAGGGCCGAATAATCAGCCCCAGCATTTT.